Shown below are 5 T cell receptor beta chains from a single sample sequenced in a study of ipilimumab plus nivolumab after autologous stem cell transplantation. The table came from immunoSEQ multiplex PCR; TCRdb's copy has only in-frame clones and leaves some out. This table has over 80,000 clones, over 80% appearing once. Sequences were derived from PBMCs, sampled in a trial of ipilimumab plus nivolumab as post-transplant consolidation. The receptors stem from a male donor with diffuse large B-cell lymphoma.

V gene TRBV7-3 combines with J gene TRBJ2-3; D may be TRBD2 (6 bases). Germline CDR1 reads SGHTA; CDR2 reads FQGTGA. There are 14 residues in the CDR3. V was trimmed by 6 bases and J by 3 bases, leaving 13 bases between them. The CDR3 reads CASSLGGKTDTQYF. Here the CDR3 DNA reads TGTGCCAGCAGTCTTGGCGGGAAAACAGATACGCAGTATTTT.

This clone was recorded only once. The chain uses TRBV19 and TRBJ1-1; the match to TRBD1 covers 9 bases. The germline V gene has CDR1 LNHDA and CDR2 SQIVND (reference sequence). V shed 7 bases and J 0 bases; nucleotides not matched to a gene: 6. The CDR3 has 15 amino acids. The CDR3 DNA sequence: TGTGCCAGTAAACAGGGGGCGCGGATGAACACTGAAGCTTTCTTT. Translation: CASKQGARMNTEAFF. Together with reference TRBV19 and TRBJ1-1, the CDR3 gives the full variable domain: DGGITQSPKYLFRKEGQNVTLSCEQNLNHDAMYWYRQDPGQGLRLIYYSQIVNDFQKGDIAEGYSVSREKKESFPLTVTSAQKNPTAFYLCASKQGARMNTEAFFGQGTRLTVV.

This clone showed up just once. This sequence joins TRBV7-8 and TRBJ2-1; tentatively, D is TRBD1 (5 bases). The CDR3 has 13 amino acids. Per the germline V gene, CDR1 is SGHVS and CDR2 is FQNEAQ. V shed 1 base and J shed 4 bases, with 5 bases lying between them. The CDR3: CASSLGQYNEQFF. CDR3 nucleotides: TGTGCCAGCAGCTTAGGACAGTACAATGAGCAGTTCTTC.

The chain recombines TRBV19 with TRBJ1-5; perhaps TRBD1 as D (6 bases). The length of the CDR3 is 16 residues. Germline-derived CDR1 and CDR2 are LNHDA and SQIVND (reference sequence). Trimming cost V 5 bases and J 2 bases, with 16 bases left between them. CDR3 sequence (DNA): TGTGCCAGTAGTGGAAGACAGGTGTTTGGCAATCAGCCCCAGCATTTT. The encoded protein is CASSGRQVFGNQPQHF.

The gene calls are TRBV7-2 and TRBJ2-7; TRBD2 agrees at 10 bases. The CDR3 contains 12 residues. Germline loops: CDR1 SGHTA, CDR2 FQGNSA. Trimming removed 1 base from V and 13 bases from J; junction bases left unmatched: 4. The CDR3 region has the DNA TGTGCCAGCAGCTTAGGAAGCGGGGGGGCTTACTTC. Encoded protein: CASSLGSGGAYF. Based on the CDR3 plus reference TRBV7-2 and TRBJ2-7, the full variable domain is GAGVSQSPSNKVTEKGKDVELRCDPISGHTALYWYRQSLGQGLEFLIYFQGNSAPDKSGLPSDRFSAERTGGSVSTLTIQRTQQEDSAVYLCASSLGSGGAYFGPGTRLTVT.